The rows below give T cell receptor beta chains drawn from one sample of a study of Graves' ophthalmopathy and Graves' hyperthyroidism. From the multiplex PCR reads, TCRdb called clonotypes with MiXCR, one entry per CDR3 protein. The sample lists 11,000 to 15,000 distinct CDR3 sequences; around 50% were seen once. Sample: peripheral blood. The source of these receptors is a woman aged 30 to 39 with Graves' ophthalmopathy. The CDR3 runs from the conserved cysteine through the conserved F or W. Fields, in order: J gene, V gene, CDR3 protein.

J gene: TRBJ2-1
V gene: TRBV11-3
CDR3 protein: CASSLRDNEQFF

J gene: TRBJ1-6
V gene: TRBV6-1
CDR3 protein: CASSSSRETPLHF

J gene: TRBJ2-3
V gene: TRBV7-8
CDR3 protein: CASSLLGPTDTQYF

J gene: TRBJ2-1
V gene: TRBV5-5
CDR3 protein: CASSLQGVEQFF

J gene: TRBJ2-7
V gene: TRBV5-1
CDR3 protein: CASSLLGGTYEQYF

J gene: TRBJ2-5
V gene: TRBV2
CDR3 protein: CASEGRGETQYF

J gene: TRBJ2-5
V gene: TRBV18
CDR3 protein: CASSPRAGVQETQYF

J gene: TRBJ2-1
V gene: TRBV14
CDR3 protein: CASSQASGRAHEQFF

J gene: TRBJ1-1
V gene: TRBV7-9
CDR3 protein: CASSLAGETTEAFF

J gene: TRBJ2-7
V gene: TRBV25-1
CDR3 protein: CASSESRGEWAYEQYF

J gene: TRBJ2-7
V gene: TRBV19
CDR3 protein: CASSTDRGSYEQYF

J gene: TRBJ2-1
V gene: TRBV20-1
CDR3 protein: CSAPSGPLNEQFF

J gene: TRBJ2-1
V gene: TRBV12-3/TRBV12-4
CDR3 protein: CASRYGTGGNEQFF

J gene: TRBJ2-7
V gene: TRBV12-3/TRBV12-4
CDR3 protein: CATGRNRWYEQYF

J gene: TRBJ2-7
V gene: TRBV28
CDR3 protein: CASINAAKQYF

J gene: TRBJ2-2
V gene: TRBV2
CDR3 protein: CASSDSIGTGELFF

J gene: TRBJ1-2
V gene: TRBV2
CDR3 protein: CASSEVGSPNYGYTF

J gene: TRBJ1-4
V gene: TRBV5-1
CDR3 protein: CASSLLQGSVLFF

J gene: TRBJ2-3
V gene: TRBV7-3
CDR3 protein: CASSPKAGGVLAQYF

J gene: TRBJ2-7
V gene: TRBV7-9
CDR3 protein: CASSPTRQNEQYF

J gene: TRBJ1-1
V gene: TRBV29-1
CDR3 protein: CSVGLSGGTEAFF

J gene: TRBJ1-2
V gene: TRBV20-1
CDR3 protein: CSARDKRQPYGYTF

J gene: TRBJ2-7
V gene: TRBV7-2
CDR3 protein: CASSLGLAYEQYF

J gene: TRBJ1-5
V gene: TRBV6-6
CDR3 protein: CASSPGDPGQPQHF

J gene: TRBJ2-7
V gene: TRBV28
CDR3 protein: CASSLPLRDEQYF

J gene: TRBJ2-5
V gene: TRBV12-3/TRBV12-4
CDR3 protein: CASSPTQYF

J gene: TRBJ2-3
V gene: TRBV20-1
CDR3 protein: CSAWVEDTQYF

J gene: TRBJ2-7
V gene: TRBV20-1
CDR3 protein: CSARDSGTGLYEQYF

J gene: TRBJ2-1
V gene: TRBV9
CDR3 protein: CASSASGRAYNEQFF